This T cell receptor (beta chain) came from a study of cytomegalovirus exposure and HLA in healthy donors. Study-wide results and limits: An analysis that came later showed most CMV-associated TCR beta chains appearing HLA-restricted. In a later analysis, donors in an Asian-associated ancestry cluster reportedly had fewer N-insertions in productive TCRs than the cohort mean.

13 Jbeta primers and 60 Vbeta primers were used for the PCR. Sequenced by immunoSEQ multiplex PCR; TCRdb stores in-frame clones only, minus some. The table lists 160,000 or so clones, approximately 77% of them singletons. Germline CDR1 is SNHLY and CDR2 is FYNNEI. This CDR3 comprises 17 residues. With 4 bases removed from V and 0 bases from J, the gap between germline ends came to 19 bases. Points on this clone: Its antigen is still unknown.

Sequenced input: PBMCs. The V gene is TRBV2, the J gene TRBJ2-7; weak D call: TRBD1 (6 bases). The sequence was obtained from a man aged 25-40 years in good health and CMV-seropositive. CDR3 loop: CASSVRATGTFSYEQYF. CDR3 DNA sequence: TGTGCCAGCAGTGTTAGGGCTACCGGGACATTCTCCTACGAGCAGTACTTC.